Below, 32 T cell receptor beta chains from the same sample are listed, as sequenced in a study of blood T cell repertoires in COVID-19. Using immunoSEQ multiplex PCR, the repertoire was profiled, and TCRdb retains in-frame clones only, with some absent. The repertoire has roughly 200,000 clones, around 82% of them found once; the top ten carry 5.5% to 7%. Sequencing used peripheral blood. The receptors shown here come from a woman in her seventies with acute or convalescent COVID-19.

The chain uses TRBV27 and TRBJ2-2, with 10 nucleotides matching TRBD2. Germline V gives CDR1 MNHEY, CDR2 SMNVEV (reference sequence). Germline trimming cut 8 bases from V and 1 base from J; bases unmatched to any gene: 1. The CDR3 is made up of 14 amino acids. CDR3 residues: CASRTSGNTGELFF. Here the CDR3 DNA reads TGTGCCAGCCGGACTAGCGGGAACACCGGGGAGCTGTTTTTT.

This clone has more than one count but fewer than ten. The chain is built from TRBV21-1 and TRBJ2-5; the table's D call TRBD2 went unverified against the DNA. TRBV21-1 is described as a pseudogene. The CDR3 length is 11 residues. CDR3 bases: TGTGCCAGCACTACCCAAGAGACCCAGTACTTC. Protein: CASTTQETQYF.

This clone was seen once. The chain is built from TRBV18 and TRBJ2-7; D is uncertain. Germline assignment: CDR1 KGHSH and CDR2 LQKENI. The CDR3 has 13 residues. The germline V and J ends were trimmed by 2 bases and 1 base, with 6 bases remaining between them. CDR3 nucleotide sequence: TGTGCCAGCTCACCAGTTCGTTCCTACGAGCAGTACTTC. Protein sequence: CASSPVRSYEQYF.

The genes are TRBV18 and TRBJ2-3; maybe TRBD2 (6 bases). Trimming stripped 3 bases from V and 6 bases from J, with 10 bases between. CDR3 length: 13 residues. Per germline, CDR1 KGHSH and CDR2 LQKENI. The CDR3 coding sequence is TGTGCCAGCTCACCCGGACGGGAGGATACGCAGTATTTT. Translated: CASSPGREDTQYF. Drawing the rest from reference TRBV18 and TRBJ2-3, the complete variable domain is NAGVMQNPRHLVRRRGQEARLRCSPMKGHSHVYWYRQLPEEGLKFMVYLQKENIIDESGMPKERFSAEFPKEGPSILRIQQVVRGDSAAYFCASSPGREDTQYFGPGTRLTVL.

The rearrangement uses TRBV27 and TRBJ1-4, with 9 bases that match TRBD1. V was clipped by 6 bases and J by 8 bases; unmatched bases: 10. The germline V gene encodes CDR1 MNHEY and CDR2 SMNVEV (reference sequence). The CDR3 is 15 amino acids. The CDR3: CASRTSGTGWEKLFF. The CDR3 nucleotides are TGTGCCAGCAGAACCTCCGGGACAGGGTGGGAAAAACTGTTTTTT.

CDR3 DNA sequence: TGCAGCGCCAACTCTGGAAACACCATATATTTT. It is translated as CSANSGNTIYF. This chain links TRBV29-1 with TRBJ1-3; no clear D. The CDR3 spans 11 residues. Germline CDR1 SQVTM, CDR2 ANQGSEA. The V end lost 7 bases, the J end lost 0 bases, and 4 bases lay between the germline ends.

This sequence joins TRBV5-1 and TRBJ2-3, with 10 bases fitting TRBD2. J lost 2 bases, V lost 4 bases, and 7 bases had no gene match. The germline V gene has CDR1 SGHRS and CDR2 YFSETQ. The CDR3 has 16 residues. CDR3 bases: TGCGCCAGCAGCGTTGGAGCGGGAGGGTACACAGATACGCAGTATTTT. The encoded protein is CASSVGAGGYTDTQYF.

The gene calls are TRBV30 and TRBJ1-1; 7 bases are a match to TRBD1. CDR1 and CDR2 (germline): GTSNPN, SVGIG (reference sequence). This CDR3 is built from 12 residues. J gave up 0 bases and V 8 bases, and 3 bases lay outside the gene matches. The CDR3 coding sequence is TGTGCCCGACAGGGAATGAACACTGAAGCTTTCTTT. Translation: CARQGMNTEAFF.

The chain combines TRBV7-9 with TRBJ2-1, with 9 bases aligning to TRBD1. The junction had 13 bases not matched to a gene; V was cut back by 4 bases and J by 9 bases. The CDR3 runs to 16 residues. The germline CDR1 and CDR2 sequences are SEHNR and FQNEAQ (reference sequence). The CDR3 region is CASSSIPGQGPIEQFF. CDR3 nucleotide sequence: TGTGCCAGCAGCTCCATCCCGGGACAGGGACCCATTGAGCAGTTCTTC.

This clone showed up just once. The rearrangement links TRBV19 to TRBJ1-2; TRBD1 agrees at 7 bases. Per the germline V gene, CDR1 is LNHDA and CDR2 is SQIVND (reference sequence). This CDR3 contains 14 residues. V lost 6 bases and J lost 7; bases outside the gene matches: 11. CDR3 sequence (DNA): TGTGCCAGTAGAAGGGACCGGACAGGAGGTGGCTACACCTTC. It yields the protein CASRRDRTGGGYTF.

Only one count was recorded for this clone. The chain has TRBV2 and TRBJ1-1; TRBD1 might be the D (5 bases). The CDR3 is 14 amino acids. Trimming cost V 6 bases and J 1 base, with 12 bases left between them. CDR1 SNHLY and CDR2 FYNNEI come from the germline V gene. CDR3 protein: CASRGLIQNTEAFF. CDR3 coding DNA: TGTGCCAGCAGGGGGCTCATCCAGAACACTGAAGCTTTCTTT.

At least ten counts were recorded for this clone. The chain recombines TRBV14 with TRBJ2-5, with TRBD1 as a possible D gene (6 bases). This CDR3 is built from 15 residues. Trimming pared 3 bases from V and 5 bases from J, leaving 16 bases between. The germline gives CDR1 SGHDN, CDR2 FVKESK. The CDR3, as DNA: TGTGCCAGCAGCCATCCTACAGGGATACGGGAGACCCAGTACTTC. Translated: CASSHPTGIRETQYF.

This chain uses TRBV30 with TRBJ2-1; D is uncertain. The germline gives CDR1 GTSNPN, CDR2 SVGIG (reference sequence). The length of the CDR3 is 12 residues. The V gene lost 2 bases and the J gene lost 4 bases, with 6 bases spanning the gap. The CDR3 DNA reads TGTGCCTGGAGTCTTAAATACAATGAGCAGTTCTTC. Translating gives CAWSLKYNEQFF.

This clone was observed a few times. The chain carries TRBV28 and TRBJ1-3, with 7 bases aligning to TRBD1. Losses at the gene ends were 6 bases for V and 0 bases for J; bases not matched to a gene: 8. The CDR3 length is 16 residues. CDR1 MDHEN and CDR2 SYDVKM come from the germline V gene. The CDR3 sequence is CASRRGQASSGNTIYF. The CDR3 nucleotides are TGTGCCAGCAGGCGCGGACAGGCGAGCTCTGGAAACACCATATATTTT.

This chain connects TRBV30 to TRBJ1-1; maybe TRBD1 (6 bases). Between the trimmed V and J ends, which lost 3 bases and 0 bases, there was a span of 11 bases. The CDR3 is made up of 14 amino acids. CDR1 and CDR2 (germline): GTSNPN, SVGIG (reference sequence). CDR3 nucleotides: TGTGCCTGGAGCTCTGGACAGCTGAACACTGAAGCTTTCTTT. Translating it yields CAWSSGQLNTEAFF.

V is TRBV19 and J is TRBJ2-2; 7 bases agree with TRBD2. CDR3 length: 15 amino acids. Looked up from germline, CDR1 is LNHDA and CDR2 is SQIVND (reference sequence). V shed 3 bases and J 3 bases; nucleotides not matched to a gene: 4. CDR3 DNA sequence: TGTGCCAGTAGTATGGGGACTACGTACACCGGGGAGCTGTTTTTT. Translated: CASSMGTTYTGELFF.

The rearrangement links TRBV2 to TRBJ1-2; D unresolved. The germline V gene encodes CDR1 SNHLY and CDR2 FYNNEI. V shed 6 bases and J shed 1 base, with 12 bases lying between them. The CDR3 has 14 residues. In DNA form, the CDR3 reads TGTGCCAGCAGGAGAGGCCTAAATAACTATGGCTACACCTTC. Its translation: CASRRGLNNYGYTF. Variable domain in full (rest from reference TRBV2 and TRBJ1-2): EPEVTQTPSHQVTQMGQEVILRCVPISNHLYFYWYRQILGQKVEFLVSFYNNEISEKSEIFDDQFSVERPDGSNFTLKIRSTKLEDSAMYFCASRRGLNNYGYTFGSGTRLTVV.

V is TRBV10-3 and J is TRBJ2-2, with 13 nucleotides matching TRBD2. V gave up 0 bases and J gave up 5 bases; unmatched junction bases: 6. The CDR3 has 18 residues. Germline CDR1 reads ENHRY; CDR2 reads SYGVKD. The CDR3 region is CAISESGTSGTGTGELFF. The CDR3 coding sequence is TGTGCCATCAGTGAGTCGGGGACTAGCGGGACGGGTACCGGGGAGCTGTTTTTT.

The V call is TRBV9, the J call TRBJ1-3; the D gene is possibly TRBD1 (6 bases). The V and J ends lost 2 bases and 0 bases respectively, with 12 bases between them. Per the germline V gene, CDR1 is SGDLS and CDR2 is YYNGEE. The length of the CDR3 is 16 residues. CDR3 protein: CASSVLGQSSGNTIYF. For the CDR3, the DNA is TGTGCCAGCAGCGTGCTGGGACAAAGCTCTGGAAACACCATATATTTT.

The gene calls are TRBV19 and TRBJ1-2, with 8 bases that match TRBD1. The CDR3 totals 15 residues. Germline V gene lookup returns CDR1 LNHDA and CDR2 SQIVND (reference sequence). Unmatched junction bases numbered 8, after V lost 4 bases and J lost 4 bases. CDR3 sequence: CASSNPTGDGYGYTF. For the CDR3, the DNA is TGTGCCAGTAGTAACCCGACAGGGGACGGCTATGGCTACACCTTC.

This clone is a singleton in its sample. This chain links TRBV6-6 with TRBJ2-2; 10 nucleotides align to TRBD2. This CDR3 has 19 amino acids. Germline assignment: CDR1 MNHNY and CDR2 SVGAGI (reference sequence). The ends lost 7 bases at V and 4 bases at J; junction bases unmatched: 18. This CDR3 is CASIRYRPSGREGTGELFF. CDR3 DNA sequence: TGTGCCAGCATTCGTTACCGGCCTAGCGGGAGAGAGGGCACCGGGGAGCTGTTTTTT.

This clone was counted a single time. The rearrangement uses TRBV7-2 and TRBJ2-7; 8 nucleotides match TRBD2. CDR3 length: 15 amino acids. The J segment lost 0 bases and the V segment lost 6 bases, leaving 7 bases of the junction unmatched. Germline V CDR1 and CDR2: SGHTA, FQGNSA. The CDR3 bases are TGTGCCAGCAGTCCCCAAAGCGGGAGCTCCTACGAGCAGTACTTC. This encodes CASSPQSGSSYEQYF. Complete variable domain (other parts from reference TRBV7-2 and TRBJ2-7): GAGVSQSPSNKVTEKGKDVELRCDPISGHTALYWYRQSLGQGLEFLIYFQGNSAPDKSGLPSDRFSAERTGGSVSTLTIQRTQQEDSAVYLCASSPQSGSSYEQYFGPGTRLTVT.

The chain couples TRBV5-6 to TRBJ1-2; 7 bases match TRBD1. There are 12 residues in the CDR3. Germline V lookup: CDR1 SGHDT, CDR2 YYEEEE. J lost 6 bases, V lost 2 bases, and 1 base had no gene match. The CDR3 here is CASSFDRDGYTF. The CDR3 region has the DNA TGTGCCAGCAGCTTTGACAGGGATGGCTACACCTTC.

Note on this clone: Within the sample, other DNA sequences also encode this same CDR3. This chain connects TRBV11-2 to TRBJ1-5, with TRBD1 as a possible D gene (6 bases). The V end was cut by 3 bases, the J end by 2 bases, with 8 bases between. This CDR3 has 14 amino acids. In germline, CDR1 is SGHAT, CDR2 FQNNGV. CDR3 residues: CASSLTGGNQPQHF. The CDR3 nucleotides are TGTGCCAGCAGCTTGACAGGTGGCAATCAGCCCCAGCATTTT. Combining the CDR3 with reference TRBV11-2 and TRBJ1-5 gives the whole variable domain EAGVAQSPRYKIIEKRQSVAFWCNPISGHATLYWYQQILGQGPKLLIQFQNNGVVDDSQLPKDRFSAERLKGVDSTLKIQPAKLEDSAVYLCASSLTGGNQPQHFGDGTRLSIL.

The CDR3 loop reads CASSLSGQGPHRGGYTF. For the CDR3, the DNA is TGTGCCAGCAGCTTGTCAGGACAGGGGCCCCATAGGGGTGGCTACACCTTC. The V gene is TRBV5-4, the J gene TRBJ1-2, with 9 positions matching TRBD1. V was pared by 1 base and J by 7 bases, with 14 bases of the junction left unmatched. Germline V gene data show CDR1 as SGHNT and CDR2 as YYREEE (reference sequence). The CDR3 is 17 amino acids.

The chain uses TRBV10-2 and TRBJ2-7; a weak D match, TRBD2 (6 bases). This CDR3 comprises 13 residues. CDR1 is WSHSY, CDR2 SAAADI, per germline. The V gene lost 10 bases and the J gene lost 3 bases, with 16 bases spanning the gap. CDR3 in amino acids: CATRTGDLYEQYF. The CDR3 coding sequence is TGCGCCACCAGAACGGGAGACCTCTACGAGCAGTACTTC.

The chain combines TRBV28 with TRBJ1-5; 12 bases agree with TRBD1. V was pared by 0 bases and J by 1 base, with 1 base of the junction left unmatched. The CDR3 loop spans 17 amino acids. In germline, CDR1 is MDHEN, CDR2 SYDVKM. CDR3 coding DNA: TGTGCCAGCAGTTTATGGGGACAGGGGGCCAGCAATCAGCCCCAGCATTTT. Translation: CASSLWGQGASNQPQHF. Variable domain in full (rest from reference TRBV28 and TRBJ1-5): DVKVTQSSRYLVKRTGEKVFLECVQDMDHENMFWYRQDPGLGLRLIYFSYDVKMKEKGDIPEGYSVSREKKERFSLILESASTNQTSMYLCASSLWGQGASNQPQHFGDGTRLSIL.

A word on this clone: The identical CDR3 is also encoded by other nucleotide sequences in the sample. The gene calls are TRBV18 and TRBJ2-7; 7 bases match TRBD2. V lost 3 bases and J lost 4; bases outside the gene matches: 3. Germline CDR1 is KGHSH and CDR2 is LQKENI. The CDR3 has 13 residues. The CDR3 nucleotides are TGTGCCAGCTCACCGGGGGGGGAATACGAGCAGTACTTC. This encodes CASSPGGEYEQYF. Filled out from reference TRBV18 and TRBJ2-7, the complete variable domain reads NAGVMQNPRHLVRRRGQEARLRCSPMKGHSHVYWYRQLPEEGLKFMVYLQKENIIDESGMPKERFSAEFPKEGPSILRIQQVVRGDSAAYFCASSPGGEYEQYFGPGTRLTVT.

The chain couples TRBV29-1 to TRBJ2-1; 9 bases map to TRBD2. This CDR3 comprises 14 residues. The V gene's germline CDR1 is SQVTM and CDR2 ANQGSEA. The V and J ends lost 6 bases and 3 bases, in that order; junction bases with no gene match: 6. In DNA form, the CDR3 reads TGCAGCGTAATTAGCGGGGGAAACTACAATGAGCAGTTCTTC. The encoded protein is CSVISGGNYNEQFF.

This chain joins TRBV2 and TRBJ2-1; tentative D call: TRBD2 (6 bases). The CDR3 length is 15 residues. The V gene's germline CDR1 is SNHLY and CDR2 FYNNEI. The V end was cut by 7 bases, the J end by 1 base, with 14 bases between. The CDR3 reads CASIPGGDSYNEQFF. CDR3 nucleotides: TGTGCCAGCATCCCCGGCGGGGATTCCTACAATGAGCAGTTCTTC. Drawing the rest from reference TRBV2 and TRBJ2-1, the complete variable domain is EPEVTQTPSHQVTQMGQEVILRCVPISNHLYFYWYRQILGQKVEFLVSFYNNEISEKSEIFDDQFSVERPDGSNFTLKIRSTKLEDSAMYFCASIPGGDSYNEQFFGPGTRLTVL.

The V gene is TRBV7-2, the J gene TRBJ2-1, with D possibly matching TRBD2 (5 bases). Germline V gives CDR1 SGHTA, CDR2 FQGNSA. Trimming left V 2 bases short and J 0 bases short, with 8 bases between. The CDR3 extends over 15 amino acids. As DNA, the CDR3 is TGTGCCAGCAGCTTACGCGGAGGCTCCTACAATGAGCAGTTCTTC. The encoded protein is CASSLRGGSYNEQFF.

This clone came up once. The chain carries TRBV7-9 and TRBJ2-1, with 9 positions matching TRBD1. Germline V gives CDR1 SEHNR, CDR2 FQNEAQ (reference sequence). After removal of 5 bases from V and 10 bases from J, the junction contained 9 bases not matched to a gene. The CDR3 is 14 residues long. This chain's CDR3 is CASSRDRGFIEQFF. The CDR3 region has the DNA TGTGCCAGCAGCAGAGACAGGGGGTTTATCGAGCAGTTCTTC.